The source of this TCR beta chain is a study of T cell responses to AZD1222 COVID-19 vaccine. This clone showed up just once. This CDR3 is 14 amino acids long. The germline CDR1 and CDR2 sequences are SQVTM and ANQGSEA. V was clipped by 2 bases and J by 9 bases; unmatched bases: 11. TCRdb's copy holds only in-frame clones and misses some; the assay was immunoSEQ multiplex PCR. The sample holds some 130,000 clones, just over 85% seen once. Source: peripheral blood, taken on day 0 of AZD1222 vaccination. J is TRBJ2-3 and V is TRBV29-1; TRBD2 agrees at 7 bases. This sequence was found in an adult in good health. The CDR3: CSVETSAPAETQYF. The CDR3 DNA follows: TGCAGCGTTGAAACTAGCGCACCAGCGGAGACGCAGTATTTT.